This TCR beta chain was recovered during a study of T cell changes during pregnancy in multiple sclerosis. There are 18 residues in the CDR3. V lost 3 bases and J lost 2, with 23 bases in between. CDR1 is MNHNS, CDR2 SASEGT, per germline. Profiling relied on immunoSEQ multiplex PCR, and the TCRdb table lists in-frame clones only, not all of them. The table includes tens of thousands of clones, roughly 92% detected once. V usage is TRBV6-1 and J usage is TRBJ2-7; D may be TRBD1 (6 bases). The origin of this receptor is a female donor with multiple sclerosis, enrolled in a pregnancy study. Source: peripheral blood, taken in the second trimester of pregnancy. In DNA, the CDR3 is TGTGCCAGCAGTGACTGGGGGAACCCGGGGACAAAGACCTACGAGCAGTACTTC. This translates into CASSDWGNPGTKTYEQYF.